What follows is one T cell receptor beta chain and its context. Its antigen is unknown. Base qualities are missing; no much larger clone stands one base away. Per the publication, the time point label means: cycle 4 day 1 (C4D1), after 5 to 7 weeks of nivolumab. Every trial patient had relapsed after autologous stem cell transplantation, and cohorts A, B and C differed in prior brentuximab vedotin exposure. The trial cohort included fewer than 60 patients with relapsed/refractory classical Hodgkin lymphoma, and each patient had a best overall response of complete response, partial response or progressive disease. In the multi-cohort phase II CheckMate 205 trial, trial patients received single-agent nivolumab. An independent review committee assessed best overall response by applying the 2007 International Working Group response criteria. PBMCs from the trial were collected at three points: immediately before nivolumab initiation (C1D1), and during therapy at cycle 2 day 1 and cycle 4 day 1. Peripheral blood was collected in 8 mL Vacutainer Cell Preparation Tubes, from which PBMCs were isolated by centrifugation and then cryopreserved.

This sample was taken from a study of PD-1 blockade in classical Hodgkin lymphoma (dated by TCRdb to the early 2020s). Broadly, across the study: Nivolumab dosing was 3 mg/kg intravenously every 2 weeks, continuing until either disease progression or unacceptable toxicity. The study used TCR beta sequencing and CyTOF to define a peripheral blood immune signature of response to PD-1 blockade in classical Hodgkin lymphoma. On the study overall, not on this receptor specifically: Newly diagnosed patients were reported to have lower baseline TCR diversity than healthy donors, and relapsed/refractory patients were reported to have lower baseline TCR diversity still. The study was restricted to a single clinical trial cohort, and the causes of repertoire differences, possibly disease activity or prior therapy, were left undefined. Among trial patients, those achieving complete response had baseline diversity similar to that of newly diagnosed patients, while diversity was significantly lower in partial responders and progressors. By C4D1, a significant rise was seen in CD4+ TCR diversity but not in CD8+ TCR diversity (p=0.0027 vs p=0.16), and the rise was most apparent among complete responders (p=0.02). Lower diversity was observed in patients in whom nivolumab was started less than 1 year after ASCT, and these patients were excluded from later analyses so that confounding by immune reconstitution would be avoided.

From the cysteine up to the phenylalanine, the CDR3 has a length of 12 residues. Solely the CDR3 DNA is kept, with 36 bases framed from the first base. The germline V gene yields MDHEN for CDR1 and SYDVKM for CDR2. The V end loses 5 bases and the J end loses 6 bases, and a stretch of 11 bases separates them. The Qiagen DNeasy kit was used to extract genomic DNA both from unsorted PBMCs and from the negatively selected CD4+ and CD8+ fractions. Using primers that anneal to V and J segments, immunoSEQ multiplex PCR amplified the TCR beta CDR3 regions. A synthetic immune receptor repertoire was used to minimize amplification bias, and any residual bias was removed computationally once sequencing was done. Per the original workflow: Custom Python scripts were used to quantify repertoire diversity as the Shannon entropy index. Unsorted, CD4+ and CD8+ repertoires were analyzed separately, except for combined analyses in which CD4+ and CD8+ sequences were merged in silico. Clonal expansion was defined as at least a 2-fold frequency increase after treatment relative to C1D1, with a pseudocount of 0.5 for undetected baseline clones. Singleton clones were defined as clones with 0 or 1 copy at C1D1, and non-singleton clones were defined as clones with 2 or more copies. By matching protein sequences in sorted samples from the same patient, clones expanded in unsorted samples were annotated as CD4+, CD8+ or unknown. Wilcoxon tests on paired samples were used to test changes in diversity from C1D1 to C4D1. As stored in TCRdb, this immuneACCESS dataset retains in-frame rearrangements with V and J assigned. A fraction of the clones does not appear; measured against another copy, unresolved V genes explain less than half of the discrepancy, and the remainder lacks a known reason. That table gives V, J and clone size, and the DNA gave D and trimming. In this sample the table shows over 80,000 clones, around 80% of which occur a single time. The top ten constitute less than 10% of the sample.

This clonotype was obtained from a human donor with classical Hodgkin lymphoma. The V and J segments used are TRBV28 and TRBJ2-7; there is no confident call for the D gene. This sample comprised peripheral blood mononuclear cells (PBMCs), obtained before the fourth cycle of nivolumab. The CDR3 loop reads CASSPHLVEQYF. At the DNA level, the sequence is TGTGCCAGCAGTCCCCATTTAGTCGAGCAGTACTTC.